The present entry profiles one T cell receptor beta chain with its context. The data were obtained in a study of CDR3 diversity in severe acne. Trimming left V 4 bases short and J 0 bases short, with 9 bases between. Germline-derived CDR1 and CDR2 are MNHNY and SVGAGI (reference sequence). The CDR3 runs to 14 residues. TCRdb processed the PCR reads anew with MiXCR; each CDR3 protein has one entry. The sample consists of roughly 79,000 distinct CDR3 sequences, around 54% of them appearing once. Specimen: blood. The V gene is TRBV6-6, the J gene TRBJ1-2; D unresolved. The source of this sequence is a male donor with severe acne vulgaris. The chain's CDR3 is CASSLAGSNYGYTF. In DNA form, the CDR3 reads TGTGCCAGCAGTTTGGCGGGATCTAACTATGGCTACACCTTC.